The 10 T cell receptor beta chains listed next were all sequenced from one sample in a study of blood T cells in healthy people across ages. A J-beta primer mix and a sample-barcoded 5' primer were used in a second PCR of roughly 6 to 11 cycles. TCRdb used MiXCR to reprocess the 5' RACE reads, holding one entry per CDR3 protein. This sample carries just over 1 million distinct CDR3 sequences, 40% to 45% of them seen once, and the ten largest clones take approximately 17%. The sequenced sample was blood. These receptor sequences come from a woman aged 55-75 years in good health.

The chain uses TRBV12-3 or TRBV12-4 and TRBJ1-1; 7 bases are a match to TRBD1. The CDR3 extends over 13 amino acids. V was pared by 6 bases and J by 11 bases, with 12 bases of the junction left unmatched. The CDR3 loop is CASRPGGNSGAFF. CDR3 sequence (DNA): TGTGCCAGCAGACCAGGGGGTAACTCGGGTGCTTTCTTT.

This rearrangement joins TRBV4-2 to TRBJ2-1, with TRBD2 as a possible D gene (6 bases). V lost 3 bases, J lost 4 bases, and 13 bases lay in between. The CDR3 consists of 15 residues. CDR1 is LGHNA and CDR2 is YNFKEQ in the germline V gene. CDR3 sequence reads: CASSQPGSGYNEQFF. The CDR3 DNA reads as TGTGCCAGCAGCCAGCCTGGGAGCGGGTACAATGAGCAGTTCTTC.

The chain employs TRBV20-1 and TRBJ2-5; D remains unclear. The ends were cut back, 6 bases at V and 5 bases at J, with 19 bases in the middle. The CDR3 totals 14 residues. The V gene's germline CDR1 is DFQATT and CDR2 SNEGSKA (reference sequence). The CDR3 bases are TGCAGTGCGCGGACGGGCCTCTCGTCGGAGACCCAGTACTTC. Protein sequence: CSARTGLSSETQYF.

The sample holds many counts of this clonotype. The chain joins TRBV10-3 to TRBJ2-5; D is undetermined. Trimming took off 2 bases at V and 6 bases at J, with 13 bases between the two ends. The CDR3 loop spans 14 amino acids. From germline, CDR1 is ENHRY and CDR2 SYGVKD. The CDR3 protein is CAISEMEKGQTQYF. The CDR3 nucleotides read TGTGCCATCAGTGAGATGGAGAAAGGGCAGACCCAGTACTTC.

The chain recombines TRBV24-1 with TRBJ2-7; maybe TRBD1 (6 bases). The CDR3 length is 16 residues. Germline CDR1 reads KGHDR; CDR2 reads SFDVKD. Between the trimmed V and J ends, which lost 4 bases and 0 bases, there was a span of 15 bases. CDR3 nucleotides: TGTGCCACCAGTGAGCGGACAGTTCTGAGCTCCTACGAGCAGTACTTC. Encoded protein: CATSERTVLSSYEQYF.

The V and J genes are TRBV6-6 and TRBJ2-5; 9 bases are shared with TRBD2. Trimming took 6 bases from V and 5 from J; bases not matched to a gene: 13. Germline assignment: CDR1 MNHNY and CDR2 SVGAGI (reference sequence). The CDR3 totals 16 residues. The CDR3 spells CASRPPGLAGRETQYF. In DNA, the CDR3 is TGTGCCAGCAGGCCCCCGGGACTAGCAGGCCGGGAGACCCAGTACTTC.

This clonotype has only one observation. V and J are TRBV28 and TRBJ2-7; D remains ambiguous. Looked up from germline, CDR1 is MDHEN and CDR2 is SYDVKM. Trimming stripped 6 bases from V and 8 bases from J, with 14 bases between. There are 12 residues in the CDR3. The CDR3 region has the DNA TGTGCCAGCAGACCAATTGGGCGGAAGCAGTACTTC. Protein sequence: CASRPIGRKQYF.

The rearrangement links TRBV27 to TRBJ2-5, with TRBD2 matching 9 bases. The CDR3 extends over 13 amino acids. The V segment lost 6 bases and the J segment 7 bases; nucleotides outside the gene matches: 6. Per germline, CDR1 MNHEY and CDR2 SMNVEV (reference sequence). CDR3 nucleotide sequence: TGTGCCAGCAGGGCTAGCGGGACCGGGACCCAGTACTTC. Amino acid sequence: CASRASGTGTQYF.

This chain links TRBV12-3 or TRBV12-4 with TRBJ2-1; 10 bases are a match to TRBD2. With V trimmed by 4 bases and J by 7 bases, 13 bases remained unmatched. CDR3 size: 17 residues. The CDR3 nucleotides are TGTGCCAGCAGTTCACCTTCTCTAGCGGGAGTTAGGAATGAGCAGTTCTTC. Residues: CASSSPSLAGVRNEQFF.

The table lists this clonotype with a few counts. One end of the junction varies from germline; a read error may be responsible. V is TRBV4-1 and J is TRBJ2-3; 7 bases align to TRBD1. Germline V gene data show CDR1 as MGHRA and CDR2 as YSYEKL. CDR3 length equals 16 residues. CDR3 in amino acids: CAGSLSRGRRSDTQYF. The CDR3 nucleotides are TGCGCCGGCAGCCTATCGAGGGGGCGGAGGTCAGATACGCAGTATTTT.